Below are 21 T cell receptor beta chains sequenced from a single sample in a study of T-cell memory formation after mild COVID-19. Via MiXCR, TCRdb re-called the 5' RACE reads, giving one row per CDR3 protein. The table shows roughly 240,000 distinct CDR3 sequences, with less than 20% occurring only once. Sequencing used PBMCs or a T cell subset sorted from them (not recorded which). These receptors all come from an adult woman who had mild COVID-19 (a few samples of this study predate the infection). Cell type and time point are not known.

The table lists this clonotype with a few counts. This chain connects TRBV12-3 or TRBV12-4 to TRBJ1-4; D gene uncertain. The CDR3 is made up of 15 amino acids. Trimming removed 4 bases from V and 0 bases from J, with 9 bases in between. Here the CDR3 reads CASSSYRATNEKLFF. CDR3 bases: TGTGCCAGCAGTTCCTATAGGGCAACTAATGAAAAACTGTTTTTT.

V and J are TRBV5-1 and TRBJ1-4; 8 bases map to TRBD1. The CDR3 runs 15 residues. The V gene's germline CDR1 is SGHRS and CDR2 YFSETQ. The V gene end was trimmed by 4 bases and the J gene end by 8 bases; junction bases not matched to a gene: 10. CDR3 region: CASSPTTGVFEKLFF. In DNA form, the CDR3 reads TGCGCCAGCAGCCCGACGACAGGGGTGTTCGAAAAACTGTTTTTT.

The table lists this clonotype with a few counts. The chain recombines TRBV7-2 with TRBJ1-4; D perhaps matches TRBD1 (5 bases). The CDR3 extends over 18 amino acids. Germline loops: CDR1 SGHTA, CDR2 FQGNSA. Between the trimmed V and J ends, which lost 5 bases and 2 bases, there was a span of 21 bases. The CDR3 loop is CASSRPTHTRGTNEKLFF. The DNA of the CDR3 is TGTGCCAGCAGCCGCCCAACACACACCCGGGGCACTAATGAAAAACTGTTTTTT.

V gene TRBV9 combines with J gene TRBJ2-7; the D call may be TRBD1 or TRBD2 (6 bases each). V gave up 0 bases and J gave up 0 bases, with 13 bases separating them. Germline CDR1 SGDLS, CDR2 YYNGEE. This CDR3 has 16 amino acids. The CDR3 sequence is CASSVASSGASYEQYF. The CDR3 bases are TGTGCCAGCAGCGTAGCTAGTTCGGGGGCCTCCTACGAGCAGTACTTC.

The V gene is TRBV2, the J gene TRBJ2-7; the D gene is possibly TRBD2 (5 bases). The CDR3 is 13 residues long. CDR1 SNHLY and CDR2 FYNNEI come from the germline V gene. V was cut by 7 bases and J by 2 bases, with 12 bases left in between. The CDR3 is CASIRGWTYEQYF. The CDR3 bases are TGTGCCAGCATCCGGGGTTGGACCTACGAGCAGTACTTC.

This clonotype showed up many times. CDR3 nucleotide sequence: TGTGCCAGCAGCCTCCAGGCGGGATCCTACGAGCAGTACTTC. Its protein is CASSLQAGSYEQYF. The chain is built from TRBV3-1 and TRBJ2-7; D is perhaps TRBD2 (6 bases). CDR1 LGHDT and CDR2 YNNKEL come from the germline V gene (reference sequence). The CDR3 is made up of 14 amino acids. Between the trimmed V and J ends, which lost 4 bases and 1 base, there was a span of 11 bases.

The chain recombines TRBV19 with TRBJ1-2; 7 bases map to TRBD1. The CDR3 runs to 14 residues. The junction had 12 bases not matched to a gene; V was cut back by 9 bases and J by 5 bases. Germline V gives CDR1 LNHDA, CDR2 SQIVND (reference sequence). Here the CDR3 reads CASILRTGEYGYTF. CDR3 DNA sequence: TGTGCCAGCATCCTGCGGACAGGAGAATATGGCTACACCTTC.

As regards this clonotype: A much larger clone differs from this one at a single base, so this may be a read error. The rearrangement joins TRBV18 to TRBJ1-1, with a possible D match to TRBD1 (6 bases). Germline V CDR1 and CDR2: KGHSH, LQKENI. The CDR3 loop spans 14 amino acids. The CDR3 is CASSHDRKNTQAFF. The CDR3, as DNA: TGTGCCAGCTCACACGACAGGAAGAACACTCAAGCTTTCTTT.

This clonotype was seen a handful of times. The V gene is TRBV5-1, the J gene TRBJ2-7; 8 nucleotides match TRBD1. J was trimmed by 2 bases and V by 4 bases; bases with no gene match: 8. The germline V gene encodes CDR1 SGHRS and CDR2 YFSETQ. The CDR3 sequence is 15 residues long. The CDR3 region is CASSPDRVSPYEQYF. DNA of the CDR3: TGCGCCAGCAGCCCGGACAGGGTATCTCCCTACGAGCAGTACTTC.

A few counts support this clonotype. The V gene is TRBV5-6, the J gene TRBJ2-1; 8 positions agree with TRBD1. Germline CDR1 is SGHDT and CDR2 is YYEEEE. The junction had 18 bases not matched to a gene; V was cut back by 6 bases and J by 10 bases. CDR3 size: 16 residues. The CDR3 loop reads CASNEAQGAQLWEQFF. CDR3 DNA: TGTGCCAGCAACGAGGCCCAGGGGGCTCAGCTCTGGGAGCAGTTCTTC.

This clonotype has just a few counts. The chain joins TRBV20-1 to TRBJ1-1; D uncertain. The germline V and J ends were trimmed by 6 bases and 4 bases, with 12 bases remaining between them. The CDR3 runs to 12 residues. The germline gives CDR1 DFQATT, CDR2 SNEGSKA (reference sequence). The DNA for the CDR3 is TGCAGTGCATCCGATGGGCGCACTGAAGCTTTCTTT. Its translation is CSASDGRTEAFF.

The sample holds a few counts of this clonotype. The rearrangement joins TRBV5-1 to TRBJ1-1; 8 nucleotides agree with TRBD1. CDR1 is SGHRS, CDR2 YFSETQ, per germline. The CDR3 consists of 14 residues. With 5 bases clipped from V and 5 bases from J, the junction kept 8 bases outside the gene matches. DNA for the CDR3: TGCGCCAGCAGAGGGGTTACAGGGGGAACTGAAGCTTTCTTT. Protein: CASRGVTGGTEAFF.

This clonotype has just a few counts. J is TRBJ2-5 and V is TRBV6-5, with a weak D call TRBD1 (6 bases). The V gene's germline CDR1 is MNHEY and CDR2 SVGAGI. V was trimmed by 6 bases and J by 5 bases, leaving 19 bases between them. There are 15 residues in the CDR3. DNA of the CDR3: TGTGCCAGCAGATACGCCGGACAGAGGGTGGAGACCCAGTACTTC. Its protein is CASRYAGQRVETQYF.

The gene calls are TRBV24-1 and TRBJ2-5; a possible D gene is TRBD2 (6 bases). The CDR3 extends over 14 amino acids. Germline loops: CDR1 KGHDR, CDR2 SFDVKD. Trimming stripped 8 bases from V and 5 bases from J, with 17 bases between. The CDR3 spells CATIRVVGRETQYF. Here the CDR3 DNA reads TGTGCCACCATTCGCGTAGTTGGGAGGGAGACCCAGTACTTC.

This clonotype showed up just a few times. This rearrangement joins TRBV30 to TRBJ2-5; possibly TRBD1 for D (7 bases). Germline CDR1 is GTSNPN and CDR2 is SVGIG (reference sequence). The V and J ends lost 0 bases and 2 bases respectively, with 22 bases between them. CDR3 size: 18 residues. CDR3 protein: CAWSVRQGGVYFQETQYF. CDR3 DNA: TGTGCCTGGAGTGTAAGACAGGGAGGCGTTTACTTTCAAGAGACCCAGTACTTC.

V is TRBV19 and J is TRBJ1-1; TRBD1 aligns across 8 bases. The CDR3 is 16 amino acids. CDR1 LNHDA and CDR2 SQIVND come from the germline V gene (reference sequence). J was trimmed by 1 base and V by 6 bases; bases with no gene match: 10. The CDR3 region is CASSLGRGPPNTEAFF. The CDR3 bases are TGTGCCAGTAGCCTGGGCAGGGGGCCCCCGAACACTGAAGCTTTCTTT.

The chain combines TRBV15 with TRBJ2-5; 12 positions match TRBD2. In germline, CDR1 is LNHNV, CDR2 YYDKDF (reference sequence). The CDR3 is 18 amino acids. The ends lost 3 bases at V and 2 bases at J; junction bases unmatched: 10. The CDR3 protein is CATSSYPGLAGSQETQYF. DNA of the CDR3: TGTGCCACCAGCAGCTACCCAGGACTAGCGGGATCGCAAGAGACCCAGTACTTC. The full variable domain, completed using reference TRBV15 and TRBJ2-5, is DAMVIQNPRYQVTQFGKPVTLSCSQTLNHNVMYWYQQKSSQAPKLLFHYYDKDFNNEADTPDNFQSRRPNTSFCFLDIRSPGLGDTAMYLCATSSYPGLAGSQETQYFGPGTRLLVL.

The chain employs TRBV24-1 and TRBJ2-7; D is undetermined. V was cut by 2 bases and J by 2 bases, with 9 bases left in between. The V gene's germline CDR1 is KGHDR and CDR2 SFDVKD. The CDR3 has 14 amino acids. This CDR3 reads CATSDSRWAYEQYF. In DNA form, the CDR3 reads TGTGCCACCAGTGATTCAAGGTGGGCCTACGAGCAGTACTTC.

Only a few counts were recorded for this clonotype. The chain employs TRBV12-3 or TRBV12-4 and TRBJ2-7, with 7 bases fitting TRBD1. The CDR3 loop spans 14 amino acids. V was pared by 6 bases and J by 2 bases, with 7 bases of the junction left unmatched. The CDR3 sequence is CASRRQGRTYEQYF. The CDR3 DNA sequence: TGTGCCAGCAGGCGACAGGGTCGGACCTACGAGCAGTACTTC.

This clonotype was found a few times. The V call is TRBV20-1, the J call TRBJ2-3; perhaps TRBD2 as D (6 bases). The CDR3 is made up of 14 amino acids. V was cut by 3 bases and J by 4 bases, with 14 bases left in between. Germline V lookup: CDR1 DFQATT, CDR2 SNEGSKA (reference sequence). Here the CDR3 DNA reads TGCAGTGCTAGTCGGGAGAGGGGTCCAGATACGCAGTATTTT. This encodes CSASRERGPDTQYF.

The J gene is TRBJ2-3, the V gene TRBV24-1; D possibly corresponds to TRBD2 (6 bases). Germline assignment: CDR1 KGHDR and CDR2 SFDVKD. The CDR3 extends over 18 amino acids. Trimming removed 3 bases at V and 0 bases at J, with 18 bases between. The CDR3 nucleotides are TGTGCCACCAGTGATCCCACCCCAGCGGGCACTAGCACAGATACGCAGTATTTT. Its protein product is CATSDPTPAGTSTDTQYF.